These 20 T cell receptor beta chains came from one sample sequenced in a study of blood T cell repertoires in COVID-19. Generated by immunoSEQ multiplex PCR, the TCRdb table keeps only in-frame clones and is missing some. The data contain 150,000 to 200,000 clones, approximately 84% of them singletons. The sequencing input was peripheral blood. The receptors derive from an elderly woman with COVID-19, enrolled during active disease.

The genes are TRBV30 and TRBJ2-7; 8 nucleotides agree with TRBD2. Unmatched junction bases numbered 5, after V lost 3 bases and J lost 1 base. CDR3 length: 14 amino acids. The germline gives CDR1 GTSNPN, CDR2 SVGIG (reference sequence). In DNA, the CDR3 is TGTGCCTGGAGAGTTAGCGGGAAATCCTACGAGCAGTACTTC. Encoded protein: CAWRVSGKSYEQYF.

The chain recombines TRBV7-8 with TRBJ2-7; TRBD1 matches at 7 bases. Germline CDR1 SGHVS, CDR2 FQNEAQ. The CDR3 has 14 residues. Trimming at V came to 5 bases and at J to 3 bases, leaving 7 bases not matched to a gene. The DNA of the CDR3 is TGTGCCAGCAGCGATAGGACAGGCGACTACGAGCAGTACTTC. Protein: CASSDRTGDYEQYF.

This sequence joins TRBV11-2 and TRBJ2-4, with 9 bases lining up with TRBD1. Per the germline V gene, CDR1 is SGHAT and CDR2 is FQNNGV. The CDR3 covers 19 residues. The junction had 14 bases not matched to a gene; V was cut back by 5 bases and J by 0 bases. CDR3 DNA: TGTGCCAGCAGCGCGGGTGGGACAGGGACACTTCTAGCCAAAAACATTCAGTACTTC. Its translation is CASSAGGTGTLLAKNIQYF.

J is TRBJ1-2 and V is TRBV28, with D possibly being TRBD1 (5 bases). Looked up from germline, CDR1 is MDHEN and CDR2 is SYDVKM. The CDR3 length is 15 residues. V dropped 5 bases and J dropped 4 bases, with 17 bases sitting between them. CDR3 sequence reads: CASSTPGGVIYGYTF. DNA of the CDR3: TGTGCCAGCAGTACACCGGGGGGGGTCATCTATGGCTACACCTTC.

V usage is TRBV6-6 and J usage is TRBJ1-5; TRBD1 agrees at 10 bases. CDR1 and CDR2 (germline): MNHNY, SVGAGI (reference sequence). This CDR3 has 17 amino acids. With 8 bases clipped from V and 2 bases from J, the junction kept 12 bases outside the gene matches. DNA of the CDR3: TGTGCCAGCCATCGATACCCCGGGACAGGGGGCAATCAGCCCCAGCATTTT. Amino acids: CASHRYPGTGGNQPQHF.

The count of this clone is one. The genes are TRBV2 and TRBJ1-6; 8 bases line up with TRBD1. In germline, CDR1 is SNHLY, CDR2 FYNNEI. The CDR3 loop spans 14 amino acids. J lost 7 bases, V lost 8 bases, and 7 bases had no gene match. In nucleotides, the CDR3 is TGTGCCAGCCCCGGGACAGGCGGAAATTCACCCCTCCACTTT. This gives the protein CASPGTGGNSPLHF.

The rearrangement links TRBV19 to TRBJ2-7; 9 bases align to TRBD1. Looked up from germline, CDR1 is LNHDA and CDR2 is SQIVND (reference sequence). The CDR3 is made up of 17 amino acids. Trimming took 1 base from V and 4 from J; bases not matched to a gene: 11. The CDR3 spells CASSIGGPGQGSYEQYF. For the CDR3, the DNA is TGTGCCAGTAGTATAGGGGGCCCGGGACAGGGTTCTTACGAGCAGTACTTC.

V gene TRBV28 combines with J gene TRBJ1-5, with D uncertain. V lost 2 bases to trimming and J lost 5 bases, with 16 bases between them. There are 16 residues in the CDR3. In germline, CDR1 is MDHEN, CDR2 SYDVKM. CDR3 coding DNA: TGTGCCAGCAGTTTACGGGGTCGGCGGACCGATCAGCCCCAGCATTTT. The encoded protein is CASSLRGRRTDQPQHF.

The chain couples TRBV7-6 to TRBJ2-3, with 7 bases matching TRBD1. This CDR3 has 17 amino acids. J lost 2 bases, V lost 1 base, and 9 bases had no gene match. The germline V gene has CDR1 SGHVS and CDR2 FNYEAQ. CDR3 coding DNA: TGTGCCAGCAGCTTAGGCTCGACAGGGTCCCCCACAGATACGCAGTATTTT. It encodes CASSLGSTGSPTDTQYF.

This chain links TRBV19 with TRBJ2-2, with 9 nucleotides matching TRBD1. Looked up from germline, CDR1 is LNHDA and CDR2 is SQIVND (reference sequence). After removal of 6 bases from V and 5 bases from J, the junction contained 7 bases not matched to a gene. This CDR3 has 15 residues. CDR3 DNA: TGTGCCAGTAGGGGGGACAGGGTAGGGACCGGGGAGCTGTTTTTT. Translation gives CASRGDRVGTGELFF.

On this clone: One end of the junction fails to match germline, which may point to a read error. The chain links TRBV28 to TRBJ2-1; TRBD2 might be the D (5 bases). The CDR3 has 13 amino acids. Germline V gene lookup returns CDR1 MDHEN and CDR2 SYDVKM. The CDR3 loop is CASSFGDVRGKLF. The CDR3 region has the DNA TGTGCCAGCAGTTTCGGGGATGTGCGCGGCAAGCTCTTC.

This rearrangement joins TRBV5-8 to TRBJ1-5, with D unclear. Germline CDR1 and CDR2: SGHTS and YDEGEE. V was shortened by 0 bases and J by 7 bases, with 14 bases between the two germline ends. The CDR3 covers 15 residues. The DNA for the CDR3 is TGTGCCAGCAGCTTGGCCGGGCGAAGAGGGCAGCCCCAGCATTTT. Amino acids: CASSLAGRRGQPQHF.

The V call is TRBV18, the J call TRBJ2-7; perhaps TRBD1 as D (5 bases). This CDR3 is 14 amino acids long. The germline V and J ends were trimmed by 3 bases and 3 bases, with 12 bases remaining between them. CDR1 and CDR2 (germline): KGHSH, LQKENI. This CDR3 reads CASSPVGAGYEQYF. The CDR3 region has the DNA TGTGCCAGCTCACCGGTAGGGGCTGGCTACGAGCAGTACTTC.

DNA for the CDR3: TGTGCCAGCAGCCATGGACTACAAGAGACCCAGTACTTC. It codes for CASSHGLQETQYF. This rearrangement joins TRBV12-3 or TRBV12-4 to TRBJ2-5, with D perhaps matching TRBD2 (6 bases). This CDR3 is built from 13 residues. V was trimmed by 6 bases and J by 2 bases, leaving 10 bases between them.

In this sample, this clone turned up once. The rearrangement uses TRBV5-5 and TRBJ1-6; a possible D gene is TRBD1 (6 bases). Trimming pared 0 bases from V and 8 bases from J, leaving 12 bases between. CDR1 SGHKS and CDR2 YYEKEE come from the germline V gene (reference sequence). This CDR3 has 15 residues. The CDR3 DNA reads as TGTGCCAGCAGCTTGGCAAGGGGGAGTGATTCACCCCTCCACTTT. This translates into CASSLARGSDSPLHF. Variable domain in full (rest from reference TRBV5-5 and TRBJ1-6): DAGVTQSPTHLIKTRGQQVTLRCSPISGHKSVSWYQQVLGQGPQFIFQYYEKEERGRGNFPDRFSARQFPNYSSELNVNALLLGDSALYLCASSLARGSDSPLHFGNGTRLTVT.

This chain links TRBV4-3 with TRBJ1-2; 7 bases line up with TRBD1. This CDR3 comprises 17 residues. V dropped 4 bases and J dropped 3; count of bases not matched to a gene: 14. The germline V gene has CDR1 LGHNA and CDR2 YSLEER. CDR3 region: CASSPQLGQGEDYGYTF. In DNA form, the CDR3 reads TGCGCCAGCAGCCCTCAATTAGGGCAGGGGGAGGACTATGGCTACACCTTC.

The chain couples TRBV2 to TRBJ2-7; 8 nucleotides line up with TRBD2. V dropped 5 bases and J dropped 8; count of bases not matched to a gene: 17. This CDR3 has 16 amino acids. Germline loops: CDR1 SNHLY, CDR2 FYNNEI. In nucleotides, the CDR3 is TGTGCCAGCAGTACCTACACGGCGGGAGGCCTAGGGAAGCAGTACTTC. Translating it yields CASSTYTAGGLGKQYF.

The rearrangement joins TRBV4-1 to TRBJ1-5, with D unclear. The CDR3 sequence is 12 residues long. Germline values: CDR1 MGHRA, CDR2 YSYEKL. Trimming removed 2 bases from V and 7 bases from J, with 6 bases in between. CDR3 sequence (DNA): TGCGCCAGCAGCCAAATCGGGCAGCCCCAGCATTTT. It translates to CASSQIGQPQHF.

For this clone: Other DNA sequences in the sample encode the same CDR3. The chain employs TRBV19 and TRBJ2-1; no firm D call. There are 12 residues in the CDR3. V was shortened by 3 bases and J by 6 bases, with 6 bases between the two germline ends. Germline assignment: CDR1 LNHDA and CDR2 SQIVND (reference sequence). CDR3 sequence (DNA): TGTGCCAGTAGTATGAGTTTCAATGAGCAGTTCTTC. It codes for CASSMSFNEQFF.

As regards this clone: Germline is not matched at one junction end, which may reflect a read error. This sequence joins TRBV12-3 or TRBV12-4 and TRBJ2-7; the match to TRBD1 covers 7 bases. The CDR3 runs to 13 residues. CDR3 sequence: CASSLTPQTGLLF. The CDR3 DNA reads TGTGCCAGCAGTTTAACCCCCCAGACAGGGCTTCTTTTC.